The subject of this entry is one T cell receptor beta chain. This entry belongs to a study of blood T cell repertoires in COVID-19. Overall study context: The analysed material was cDNA or gDNA that came from T cells, B-cell-depleted T cells, or PBMCs.

V gave up 5 bases and J gave up 3 bases; unmatched junction bases: 5. The CDR3 runs to 14 residues. From germline, CDR1 is SGDLS and CDR2 YYNGEE. Clones were sequenced by immunoSEQ multiplex PCR, and TCRdb holds only the in-frame ones, with some missing. This sample carries over 150,000 clones, roughly four fifths of them seen once, and the ten largest clones take approximately 2%. The sample was peripheral blood. The clonotype was recovered from a woman aged 80 or older with acute or convalescent COVID-19. The chain is built from TRBV9 and TRBJ2-5; TRBD2 matches 9 bases. This CDR3 reads CASSRTSAKETQYF. CDR3 bases: TGTGCCAGCAGTCGGACTAGCGCAAAAGAGACCCAGTACTTC.